Below, 27 T cell receptor beta chains from the same sample are listed, as sequenced in a study of early T cells in non-severe SARS-CoV-2 infection. Each CDR3 protein is one row after TCRdb ran MiXCR on the 5' RACE reads. Of roughly 45,000 distinct CDR3 sequences in the sample, approximately 10% were seen once. The sequenced sample was whole blood. These receptors came from an adult who was a healthcare worker with PCR-confirmed SARS-CoV-2 infection or an uninfected control (not recorded which).

The chain joins TRBV11-3 to TRBJ2-2; the match to TRBD2 covers 9 bases. This CDR3 spans 16 amino acids. Germline CDR1 reads SGHNT; CDR2 reads YENEEA. With 3 bases clipped from V and 5 bases from J, the junction kept 7 bases outside the gene matches. CDR3 bases: TGTGCCAGCAGCTTGGAAACGGCGGGAGGGACCGGGGAGCTGTTTTTT. It yields the protein CASSLETAGGTGELFF.

The chain carries TRBV4-1 and TRBJ2-7, with 7 bases aligning to TRBD2. V was pared by 0 bases and J by 4 bases, with 6 bases of the junction left unmatched. Looked up from germline, CDR1 is MGHRA and CDR2 is YSYEKL. The CDR3 is 15 residues long. CDR3 nucleotides: TGCGCCAGCAGCCAAGATGCGGGGGAGTCGTACGAGCAGTACTTC. It yields the protein CASSQDAGESYEQYF.

This clonotype has a handful of counts. The rearrangement joins TRBV7-9 to TRBJ2-2, with D uncertain. The CDR3 is 14 residues long. Looked up from germline, CDR1 is SEHNR and CDR2 is FQNEAQ (reference sequence). V gave up 6 bases and J gave up 1 base, with 9 bases separating them. The CDR3 loop reads CASREGKNTGELFF. The CDR3 DNA sequence: TGTGCCAGCAGAGAAGGCAAGAACACCGGGGAGCTGTTTTTT.

There are a few counts of this clonotype. This chain links TRBV7-9 with TRBJ2-1; 7 bases are shared with TRBD2. V lost 5 bases to trimming and J lost 8 bases; unmatched junction nucleotides: 6. The CDR3 length is 13 residues. Germline V gene lookup returns CDR1 SEHNR and CDR2 FQNEAQ (reference sequence). This CDR3 is CASSATSLDEQFF. CDR3 nucleotides: TGTGCCAGCAGCGCGACTAGCCTGGATGAGCAGTTCTTC.

This clonotype has ten or more counts. This chain uses TRBV24-1 with TRBJ2-1, with 8 bases aligning to TRBD1. Germline CDR1 KGHDR, CDR2 SFDVKD. This CDR3 is 14 amino acids long. Trimming took 2 bases from V and 9 from J; bases not matched to a gene: 5. CDR3 amino acids: CATSDWDRPSEQFF. The CDR3 nucleotides are TGTGCCACCAGTGATTGGGACAGGCCCTCTGAGCAGTTCTTC.

The rearrangement joins TRBV18 to TRBJ2-3; D is perhaps TRBD2 (6 bases). CDR1 is KGHSH, CDR2 LQKENI, per germline. CDR3 size: 16 residues. Trimming removed 3 bases at V and 0 bases at J, with 13 bases between. The CDR3 nucleotides read TGTGCCAGCTCACCCTTGGACTACCCCAGCACAGATACGCAGTATTTT. It codes for CASSPLDYPSTDTQYF.

This clonotype was detected many times. The V gene is TRBV29-1, the J gene TRBJ1-1; D perhaps matches TRBD1 (5 bases). V was cut by 6 bases and J by 5 bases, with 22 bases left in between. There are 15 residues in the CDR3. Germline V gene sequence: CDR1 SQVTM, CDR2 ANQGSEA. The CDR3 here is CSVGRRGTEGTEAFF. DNA of the CDR3: TGCAGCGTGGGCAGACGGGGAACGGAGGGGACTGAAGCTTTCTTT.

The chain carries TRBV3-1 and TRBJ2-7, with D possibly matching TRBD2 (6 bases). Germline CDR1 is LGHDT and CDR2 is YNNKEL (reference sequence). Between the trimmed V and J ends, which lost 1 base and 2 bases, there was a span of 15 bases. The CDR3 spans 16 residues. CDR3 region: CASSQVRLGAPYEQYF. CDR3 DNA sequence: TGTGCCAGCAGCCAAGTTCGACTAGGTGCGCCCTACGAGCAGTACTTC.

This rearrangement joins TRBV6-2 or TRBV6-3 to TRBJ1-2; D unresolved. The CDR3 loop spans 11 amino acids. Germline-derived CDR1 and CDR2 are MNHEY and SVGEGT. Trimming took off 8 bases at V and 1 base at J, with 5 bases between the two ends. CDR3 coding DNA: TGTGCCAGCGGACGTAACTATGGCTACACCTTC. Amino acid sequence: CASGRNYGYTF.

This clonotype was detected ten times or more. This chain joins TRBV11-3 and TRBJ2-3; no definite D call. The V gene's germline CDR1 is SGHNT and CDR2 YENEEA. V dropped 3 bases and J dropped 0 bases, with 13 bases sitting between them. CDR3 size: 16 residues. CDR3 DNA sequence: TGTGCCAGCAGCTTTTCGGGTAGCTCTAGCACAGATACGCAGTATTTT. This gives the protein CASSFSGSSSTDTQYF. The full variable domain, completed using reference TRBV11-3 and TRBJ2-3, is EAGVVQSPRYKIIEKKQPVAFWCNPISGHNTLYWYLQNLGQGPELLIRYENEEAVDDSQLPKDRFSAERLKGVDSTLKIQPAELGDSAVYLCASSFSGSSSTDTQYFGPGTRLTVL.

At least ten counts were recorded for this clonotype. V usage is TRBV5-6 and J usage is TRBJ2-3, with TRBD2 matching over 11 bases. This CDR3 has 18 amino acids. The germline V gene encodes CDR1 SGHDT and CDR2 YYEEEE. The trim removed 1 base at V and 0 bases at J, leaving 7 bases unmatched. The CDR3 region is CASSLSSGGAGSTDTQYF. The CDR3, as DNA: TGTGCCAGCAGCTTGAGTAGCGGGGGGGCCGGGAGCACAGATACGCAGTATTTT. Full variable domain (rest looked up from reference TRBV5-6 and TRBJ2-3): DAGVTQSPTHLIKTRGQQVTLRCSPKSGHDTVSWYQQALGQGPQFIFQYYEEEERQRGNFPDRFSGHQFPNYSSELNVNALLLGDSALYLCASSLSSGGAGSTDTQYFGPGTRLTVL.

This clonotype has ten or more counts. This rearrangement joins TRBV5-6 to TRBJ2-6; the D gene could be TRBD1 or TRBD2 (5 bases each). CDR1 and CDR2 (germline): SGHDT, YYEEEE. The CDR3 has 18 residues. Trimming took off 0 bases at V and 0 bases at J, with 13 bases between the two ends. CDR3 amino acids: CASSLGTWDGSGANVLTF. CDR3 coding DNA: TGTGCCAGCAGCTTGGGGACTTGGGACGGCTCTGGGGCCAACGTCCTGACTTTC.

This clonotype was observed many times. For the CDR3, the DNA is TGTGCCAGCAGCCGCCCGCGGGGGAGAGAGGACACTGAAGCTTTCTTT. This gives the protein CASSRPRGREDTEAFF. The chain joins TRBV28 to TRBJ1-1; D might be TRBD1 (5 bases). Per germline, CDR1 MDHEN and CDR2 SYDVKM. V dropped 6 bases and J dropped 3 bases, with 20 bases sitting between them. The CDR3 length is 16 residues.

The chain recombines TRBV3-1 with TRBJ1-6, with D unresolved. V lost 0 bases to trimming and J lost 10 bases, with 4 bases between them. Germline CDR1 is LGHDT and CDR2 is YNNKEL (reference sequence). The CDR3 sequence is 12 residues long. This CDR3 is CASSQDRSPLHF. The CDR3 DNA is TGTGCCAGCAGCCAAGATCGGTCACCCCTCCACTTT.

The chain has TRBV5-1 and TRBJ1-2; TRBD1 matches at 8 bases. V shed 4 bases, J shed 3 bases, and the junction held 2 bases outside the gene matches. CDR1 is SGHRS, CDR2 YFSETQ, per germline. This CDR3 contains 13 residues. In nucleotides, the CDR3 is TGCGCCAGCAGCCAACAGGGGGACTATGGCTACACCTTC. It translates to CASSQQGDYGYTF.

The CDR3 region has the DNA TGTGCCAGCAGCTTAGACCTAGGACAGGTCTACAGGGACTATGGCTACACCTTC. As protein: CASSLDLGQVYRDYGYTF. The chain recombines TRBV7-9 with TRBJ1-2, with 7 nucleotides matching TRBD1. The CDR3 loop spans 18 amino acids. The V gene's germline CDR1 is SEHNR and CDR2 FQNEAQ (reference sequence). Trimming cost V 1 base and J 3 bases; bases outside gene matches: 14.

This clonotype has at least ten counts. This chain uses TRBV29-1 with TRBJ1-1; D unclear. The germline gives CDR1 SQVTM, CDR2 ANQGSEA. V gave up 8 bases and J gave up 1 base, with 14 bases separating them. The CDR3 loop spans 13 amino acids. The CDR3 coding sequence is TGCAGCACAAAAGGACTCTCGAACACTGAAGCTTTCTTT. This codes for CSTKGLSNTEAFF.

The chain employs TRBV20-1 and TRBJ2-5; TRBD2 aligns across 9 bases. The CDR3 has 14 amino acids. V lost 2 bases, J lost 5 bases, and 6 bases stayed unmatched. Germline CDR1 DFQATT, CDR2 SNEGSKA (reference sequence). Here the CDR3 reads CSARFAGGPETQYF. CDR3 DNA sequence: TGCAGTGCTAGATTTGCGGGAGGGCCGGAGACCCAGTACTTC.

This clonotype was counted a few times. The chain couples TRBV14 to TRBJ1-2, with 11 positions matching TRBD1. The CDR3 totals 15 residues. Germline V lookup: CDR1 SGHDN, CDR2 FVKESK. V trimming: 4 bases; J trimming: 0 bases; junction bases outside the gene matches: 1. CDR3 bases: TGTGCCAGCAGCCTGGGACAGGGGGCTAACTATGGCTACACCTTC. Translating it yields CASSLGQGANYGYTF.

This clonotype was detected only a few times. The rearrangement links TRBV20-1 to TRBJ2-7; D tentatively reads TRBD1 or TRBD2 (5 bases each). With 2 bases removed from V and 3 bases from J, the gap between germline ends came to 8 bases. The CDR3 sequence is 12 residues long. Germline V gene sequence: CDR1 DFQATT, CDR2 SNEGSKA (reference sequence). The CDR3 DNA reads TGCAGTGCTAGATGGGACGGCTACGAGCAGTACTTC. It encodes CSARWDGYEQYF.

This clonotype turned up a few times. The rearrangement joins TRBV29-1 to TRBJ1-1; TRBD1 matches 7 bases. Germline V gene data show CDR1 as SQVTM and CDR2 as ANQGSEA. This CDR3 comprises 11 residues. V lost 6 bases and J lost 4; bases outside the gene matches: 2. Written as DNA, the CDR3 is TGCAGCGTCGGGACAGCCACTGAAGCTTTCTTT. It specifies CSVGTATEAFF.

Turning to this clonotype: A read error may explain this, as a much larger clone is one base away. The gene calls are TRBV7-9 and TRBJ1-1; D call uncertain. Between the trimmed V and J ends, which lost 2 bases and 1 base, there was a span of 14 bases. The CDR3 loop spans 16 amino acids. Germline V gene lookup returns CDR1 SEHNR and CDR2 FQNEAQ (reference sequence). Here the CDR3 reads CASSLLPSRPNTEAFF. The DNA of the CDR3 is TGTGCCAGCAGCTTACTCCCTAGCAGGCCGAACACTGAAGCTTTCTTT.

In its sample, this clonotype was seen many times. This chain joins TRBV5-1 and TRBJ2-1; D may be TRBD2 (6 bases). Germline loops: CDR1 SGHRS, CDR2 YFSETQ. Trimming shortened V by 4 bases and J by 3 bases, and 11 bases separated the two germline ends. The CDR3 sequence is 14 residues long. The CDR3 sequence: CASSPLGGYNEQFF. CDR3 in DNA: TGCGCCAGCAGCCCCCTGGGAGGCTACAATGAGCAGTTCTTC.

This clonotype has just a few counts. The chain combines TRBV9 with TRBJ2-3, with 9 bases fitting TRBD2. The V and J ends lost 0 bases and 0 bases, in that order; junction bases with no gene match: 5. The CDR3 runs 17 residues. In germline, CDR1 is SGDLS, CDR2 YYNGEE. The DNA of the CDR3 is TGTGCCAGCAGCGTAGCTTCGACTAGCGGTAGCACAGATACGCAGTATTTT. The encoded protein is CASSVASTSGSTDTQYF.

This clonotype has a count of ten or more. The chain employs TRBV24-1 and TRBJ1-5, with unresolved D. The CDR3 is made up of 14 amino acids. The V end lost 9 bases, the J end lost 7 bases, and 18 bases lay between the germline ends. Germline CDR1 reads KGHDR; CDR2 reads SFDVKD. CDR3 nucleotide sequence: TGTGCCACCCAGTCAGTGAGCCCGGGGCAGCCCCAGCATTTT. It encodes CATQSVSPGQPQHF.

This clonotype showed up many times. The gene calls are TRBV28 and TRBJ2-2, with D perhaps TRBD1 or TRBD2 (6 bases each). The germline gives CDR1 MDHEN, CDR2 SYDVKM. The CDR3 length is 14 residues. Deletions cut 4 bases from V and 14 bases from J, with 20 bases between. The CDR3 DNA is TGTGCCAGCAGTTCTCTGGGAGGAGGCAGGGGCCTGTTTTTT. Its translation is CASSSLGGGRGLFF.

The gene calls are TRBV12-3 or TRBV12-4 and TRBJ1-3, with D perhaps matching TRBD1 (6 bases). Trimming cost V 4 bases and J 3 bases, with 19 bases left between them. This CDR3 comprises 17 residues. The CDR3 region has the DNA TGTGCCAGCAGTTATACCGGGACACCAGGGTATGGAAACACCATATATTTT. It specifies CASSYTGTPGYGNTIYF.